These 4 T cell receptor beta chains originate from one sample sequenced in a study of siplizumab effects on memory and regulatory T cells. The repertoire was sequenced with immunoSEQ multiplex PCR; TCRdb's copy has only in-frame clones and lacks some. The table records around 78,000 clones, 75% to 95% of them present only once. The source material was CD8+ T cells sorted from blood. These TCRs come from a human donor in good health.

The V call is TRBV27, the J call TRBJ2-4, with D hard to call. This CDR3 has 13 residues. The germline gives CDR1 MNHEY, CDR2 SMNVEV (reference sequence). The V end lost 1 base, the J end lost 7 bases, and 8 bases lay between the germline ends. This CDR3 is CASSLYHWNIQYF. The CDR3 DNA sequence: TGTGCCAGCAGTTTATATCATTGGAACATTCAGTACTTC.

The count of this clone is one. This chain connects TRBV6-5 to TRBJ2-1; 9 bases are shared with TRBD2. Germline CDR1 reads MNHEY; CDR2 reads SVGAGI. After removal of 5 bases from V and 2 bases from J, the junction contained 1 base not matched to a gene. The CDR3 runs 14 residues. CDR3: CASSRLAAYNEQFF. The DNA for the CDR3 is TGTGCCAGCAGTCGACTAGCGGCCTACAATGAGCAGTTCTTC.

The chain recombines TRBV27 with TRBJ2-3, with D tentatively TRBD2 (5 bases). The germline V gene encodes CDR1 MNHEY and CDR2 SMNVEV (reference sequence). The CDR3 length is 14 residues. With 2 bases removed from V and 4 bases from J, the gap between germline ends came to 10 bases. This chain's CDR3 is CASSLGVRADTQYF. CDR3 DNA sequence: TGTGCCAGCAGTTTAGGGGTGAGGGCAGATACGCAGTATTTT.

The chain carries TRBV7-6 and TRBJ2-2; perhaps TRBD2 as D (6 bases). The length of the CDR3 is 17 residues. The germline gives CDR1 SGHVS, CDR2 FNYEAQ. With 4 bases removed from V and 7 bases from J, the gap between germline ends came to 22 bases. CDR3 sequence (DNA): TGTGCCAGCAGCTACACCAGAGGGTCGGGAGAACACGGGGAGCTGTTTTTT. This gives the protein CASSYTRGSGEHGELFF. Supplemented by reference TRBV7-6 and TRBJ2-2, the full variable domain reads GAGVSQSPRYKVTKRGQDVALRCDPISGHVSLYWYRQALGQGPEFLTYFNYEAQQDKSGLPNDRFSAERPEGSISTLTIQRTEQRDSAMYRCASSYTRGSGEHGELFFGEGSRLTVL.